The text below deals with one T cell receptor (beta chain). This clonotype was seen repeatedly, ten times or more. Its antigen specificity is not known. The input lacks base qualities; no much larger clone sits a single base away. CDR1 and CDR2, per the germline V gene, are SNHLY and FYNNEI. Trimming removed 1 base from V and 6 bases from J, leaving 10 bases between the germline ends. CDR3 length: 14 amino acids, cysteine to phenylalanine. Only CDR3 DNA is held: 42 bases, read in frame from base 1. TCR beta CDR3 regions were amplified from RNA transcripts for repertoire sequencing. The first round was an RT-PCR using HTBI primers with the Qiagen OneStep RT-PCR kit, and this first round was followed by a second-round multiplex PCR, then size selection and purification. Libraries were sequenced on an Illumina HiSeq2000 using paired-end 100 bp reads. As for the authors' bioinformatics: SOAPnuke was used to process the reads, removing any read that contained adapters or uncalled bases, had a mean Phred below 15, or lacked an exact match to the constant primer or identifier. COPE v1.2.5 was used to merge high-quality paired reads. Clonotypes were defined as unique nucleotide sequences and were aligned to IMGT TRB V, D and J references using MiTCR v1.1. Only V-J combinations with frequency above 0.0001 were analysed, covering more than 99% of repertoires. For each V-J combination, a TCR clonal expansion and chaos score was defined as F50 clonal expansion divided by the chaos observed in the TCRdist matrix. Welch's t-statistics and random forest were used to reduce the features to about 12 V-J combinations, which were then used as input to a naive Bayes classifier. The similarity between thyroid and blood repertoires was quantified using the Morisita-Horn index. Clones were called with MiXCR by TCRdb after fastp trimmed the public reads at Q25, and only in-frame beta chains were retained. Identical CDR3 protein sequences are pooled into one entry, listed with their most common genes and DNA. TCRdb's processing, not the study's, gives the V and J calls here. Within this sample are almost 750,000 distinct CDR3 sequences, with roughly 40% of them counted one time only. The biggest ten clones account for 44% of the sample.

These data come from a study of Graves' ophthalmopathy and Graves' hyperthyroidism (dated by TCRdb to 2016 to 2019). Regarding the research as a whole: Peripheral blood was collected at initial diagnosis, prior to any treatment. In five or six hyperthyroidism patients, T-cell repertoires of thyroid tissue and blood were compared. For independent validation, a separate cohort was made up of some 18 hyperthyroidism patients plus 17 patients who later progressed from hyperthyroidism to ophthalmopathy. To tell Graves' ophthalmopathy apart from Graves' hyperthyroidism, and to predict which patients would progress to ophthalmopathy, the study relied on TCR beta repertoire signatures. In total, some 140 blood samples were TCR-sequenced: fewer than 50 ophthalmopathy, 80 or so hyperthyroidism and roughly 17 hyperthyroidism-to-ophthalmopathy patients. After sampling, hyperthyroidism patients received methimazole starting at 30 mg daily, and ophthalmopathy patients received high-dose intravenous methylprednisolone. To explore V-J signatures that distinguish ophthalmopathy from hyperthyroidism, a discovery set of about a hundred patients was enrolled, made up of around 40 with ophthalmopathy and some 60 with stable hyperthyroidism.

Patients with ophthalmopathy had moderately to severely active disease, with a Clinical Activity Score of 3 or more, a NOSPECS grade of 4 or more, and a disease duration of less than 3 months. Anyone with other autoimmune diseases, uncontrolled infections, pregnancy or lactation was excluded from the study. Clinical symptoms, serum thyroxine, TRAb, thyroid ultrasound and orbital computed tomography formed the basis of the diagnosis. Using Ficoll-Paque density gradient centrifugation, PBMCs were isolated from about 9.4 ml of fresh peripheral blood. Total RNA was extracted with Trizol reagent and quality-checked on an Agilent 2100 Bioanalyzer. Study-wide findings and limitations: No statistical method was used to set the sample size in advance, and the investigators knew which group each participant was assigned to. In cross-validation, the 13-signature model distinguished ophthalmopathy from stable hyperthyroidism with approximately 88% sensitivity and around 81% specificity, and in the test set the corresponding values were 80% and 75%. In validation, the model predicted ophthalmopathy progression with more than 70% sensitivity and about 73% specificity; fewer than 15 predicted patients were CT-confirmed with GO in a median of 6.5 months. Among expanded thyroid clonotypes with frequency above 0.001, most also showed up in blood, which suggests that blood repertoires may reflect the thyroid immune response.

The clonotype was recovered from an adult man with Graves' ophthalmopathy. Sequencing was done on a sample of peripheral blood. The chain is made from TRBV2 and TRBJ1-5; tentative D gene TRBD1, with 5 bases matching. The DNA sequence is TGTGCCAGCAGTGAAGGCAGGGTCGGTCAGCCCCAGCATTTT. This encodes CASSEGRVGQPQHF.